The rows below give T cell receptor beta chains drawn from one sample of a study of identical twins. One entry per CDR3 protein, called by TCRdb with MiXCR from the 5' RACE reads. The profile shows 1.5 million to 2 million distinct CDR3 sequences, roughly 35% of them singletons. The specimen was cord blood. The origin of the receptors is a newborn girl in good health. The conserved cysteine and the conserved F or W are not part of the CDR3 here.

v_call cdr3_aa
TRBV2 ASRRLLAGAGIEQY
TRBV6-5 ASSFRGAPYNEQY
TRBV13 ASSPWELATNEQF
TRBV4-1 ASSQPAGGSYNEQY
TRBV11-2 ASSLDVGLSTKLF
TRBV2 VSSSPFDGYSYEQY
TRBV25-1 AKPDPLNTEAF
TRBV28 ASSGQGTGGTEAF
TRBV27 ASSINRGSAYEQY
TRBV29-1 SVESVWKGLGYT
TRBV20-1 SARDPGRYEQY
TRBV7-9 ASSRQVLEETQY
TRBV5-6 ASSRFTGGSTDTQY
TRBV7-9 ASSRTGTGQYNEQF
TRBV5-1 ASSPGGIYTDTQY
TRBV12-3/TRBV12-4 ASSFTGPTEAF
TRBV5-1 ASSLTDRGYGYT
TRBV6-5 ASSVPAGVFYNEQF
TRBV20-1 SARDCAASSYNEQF
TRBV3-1 ASSHPRRSSYNEQF
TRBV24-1 ATSDSRAYKETQY
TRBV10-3 AISERDYGYT
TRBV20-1 SAPDTKSSYNSPLH
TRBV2 ASSERDRVQPQH
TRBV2 ASRLGVGDTEAF
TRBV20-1 SARDLRSYNEQF
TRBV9 ASSAGLAYEQY
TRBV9 ASSVRPAPTDTQY
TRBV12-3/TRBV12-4 ASSSPGGSNEQF
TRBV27 ASSLRTSSSYNEQF
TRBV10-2 ASSEGLSYGQY
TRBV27 ASRIGGNTEAF
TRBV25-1 ASSLNFGGADTQY
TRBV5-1 ASSLGDYGQY
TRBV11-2 ASSFSNNEQF
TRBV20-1 SAREPYGYNEQI
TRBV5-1 ASSLADAQQY
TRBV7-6 ASSRLNPGSYEQY
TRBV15 ATSMSTQDYT
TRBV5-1 ASRTRSVGEQY
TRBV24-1 ATSDTQRGVNEQF
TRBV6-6 ASSRQGQGGSIQY
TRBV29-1 SVRTSGKGRDTQY
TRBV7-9 ASSSRLRASGTYNEQF
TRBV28 ASSLPNGRATDTQY
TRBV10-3 AISPDSTDEQY
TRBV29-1 SVVSVTPRRETQY
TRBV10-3 AIKGEGTNSPLH
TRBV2 ASRGEGSYNGQF
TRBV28 ASRRSPPMSTEAF
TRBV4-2 ASSQEEGSGQY
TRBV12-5 ASGLGDRAYNEQS
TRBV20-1 SVSTTGLASEQY
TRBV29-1 SVEDLAGAHEQF
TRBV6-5 ASSFFRLRQGNYGYT
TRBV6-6 ASSYSGFSGNTIY
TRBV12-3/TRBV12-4 ASSPLTSGGVNEQY
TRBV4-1 ASSQFFVPRRSYEQY
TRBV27 ASSYIGGWEQY